This T cell receptor (beta chain) stems from a study of shared clonotypes between healthy human individuals. Overall study context: Plates per donor: three CD4 naive, three CD4 memory, two CD8 naive, one CD8 memory.

CD8 cells regarded as naive lacked CD45RO, were positively chosen for CCR7, and omitted terminally differentiated effector memory CD45RA+ cells. Healthy adults negative for HIV, lacking recent acute infections or vaccinations, served as donors. Genomic DNA from each subset was divided evenly over several immunoSEQ plates. Generated by immunoSEQ multiplex PCR, the TCRdb table keeps only in-frame clones and is missing some. There are approximately 600,000 clones in the sample; 90% to 95% occur only once, and over 0.1% lies in the top ten. Germline CDR1 MNHEY, CDR2 SMNVEV (reference sequence). With V trimmed by 5 bases and J by 3 bases, 4 bases remained unmatched. The CDR3 consists of 15 residues.

Sequencing was performed on naive CD8+ T cells sorted from blood. The TCR sequence derives from a woman aged 30 to 39 in good health. V gene TRBV27 combines with J gene TRBJ2-1; 10 bases line up with TRBD2. DNA of the CDR3: TGTGCCAGCAGTCCCAGCGGGGGGGACTACAATGAGCAGTTCTTC. Residues: CASSPSGGDYNEQFF.